The next 10 T cell receptor beta chains were all read from a single sample in a study of T cell changes during pregnancy in multiple sclerosis (dated by TCRdb to the late 2010s). Receptor amplification or capture employed the immunoSEQ multiplex PCR assay. What TCRdb holds here is the immuneACCESS table cut down to in-frame rearrangements. Part of the clones is not present; checked against another copy, under half of the missing clones reflect an unresolved V gene, and the others are unexplained. This sample gives tens of thousands of clones in total; 85% to 95% of them show up just once. The ten largest clones capture approximately 0.67% of the sample. The source was CD4+ T cells from peripheral blood mononuclear cells, collected in the third trimester of pregnancy. The receptors shown here come from a female donor with multiple sclerosis, enrolled in a pregnancy study.

CDR3 nucleotides: TGTGCCATCAGGGCGGGACAGGGTTACTATGGCTACACCTTC. Translation gives CAIRAGQGYYGYTF. V usage is TRBV10-3 and J usage is TRBJ1-2, with 9 bases aligning to TRBD1. Looked up from germline, CDR1 is ENHRY and CDR2 is SYGVKD. The CDR3 has 14 residues. The ends lost 6 bases at V and 3 bases at J; junction bases unmatched: 5.

The chain uses TRBV30 and TRBJ1-2; perhaps TRBD1 as D (5 bases). From germline, CDR1 is GTSNPN and CDR2 SVGIG (reference sequence). This CDR3 region has 17 residues. The V gene lost 5 bases and the J gene lost 1 base, with 23 bases spanning the gap. The chain's CDR3 is CAWARPGGGRLNYGYTF. CDR3 sequence (DNA): TGTGCCTGGGCCCGTCCTGGGGGGGGGAGGCTTAACTATGGCTACACCTTC.

V is TRBV9 and J is TRBJ2-3; 9 positions match TRBD1. V gave up 4 bases and J gave up 3 bases; unmatched junction bases: 6. Germline CDR1 and CDR2: SGDLS and YYNGEE. This CDR3 spans 15 amino acids. The DNA for the CDR3 is TGTGCCAGCAGCCGGACAGGGGCGACTACAGATACGCAGTATTTT. Encoded protein: CASSRTGATTDTQYF.

The chain carries TRBV28 and TRBJ2-7, with 12 bases matching TRBD2. CDR1 is MDHEN, CDR2 SYDVKM, per germline. The CDR3 runs 18 residues. After removal of 2 bases from V and 5 bases from J, the junction contained 13 bases not matched to a gene. In DNA form, the CDR3 reads TGTGCCAGCAGTTTAGAATCAGGACTAGCGGGAATCTTCCACGAGCAGTACTTC. It specifies CASSLESGLAGIFHEQYF.

The chain combines TRBV7-2 with TRBJ2-1; D remains unclear. The V gene lost 3 bases and the J gene lost 4 bases, with 7 bases spanning the gap. The CDR3 is made up of 13 amino acids. The germline CDR1 and CDR2 sequences are SGHTA and FQGNSA. The CDR3 nucleotides are TGTGCCAGCAGCTTTTCAACTTACAATGAGCAGTTCTTC. Protein sequence: CASSFSTYNEQFF.

The chain recombines TRBV7-9 with TRBJ2-5, with D unclear. This CDR3 contains 11 residues. Trimming took off 7 bases at V and 1 base at J, with 4 bases between the two ends. CDR1 is SEHNR, CDR2 FQNEAQ, per germline (reference sequence). CDR3 region: CASTLQETQYF. CDR3 sequence (DNA): TGTGCCAGCACCCTCCAAGAGACCCAGTACTTC.

The chain has TRBV5-6 and TRBJ2-3; D is uncertain. The V end lost 0 bases, the J end lost 3 bases, and 11 bases lay between the germline ends. The length of the CDR3 is 15 residues. Looked up from germline, CDR1 is SGHDT and CDR2 is YYEEEE. The CDR3 coding sequence is TGTGCCAGCAGCTTGGGCCCTACGAGAACAGATACGCAGTATTTT. Residues: CASSLGPTRTDTQYF.

The chain's CDR3 is CANRGTANTGELFF. The CDR3 DNA reads as TGTGCCAACCGCGGGACTGCCAACACCGGGGAGCTGTTTTTT. V is TRBV2 and J is TRBJ2-2; TRBD2 might be the D (6 bases). Germline V gene lookup returns CDR1 SNHLY and CDR2 FYNNEI. V gave up 10 bases and J gave up 2 bases, with 14 bases separating them. This CDR3 contains 14 residues.

The J gene is TRBJ2-7, the V gene TRBV6-5, with 7 positions matching TRBD2. The ends lost 2 bases at V and 4 bases at J; junction bases unmatched: 11. This CDR3 region has 16 residues. Germline CDR1 reads MNHEY; CDR2 reads SVGAGI. CDR3 bases: TGTGCCAGCAGTTACCGTAACCCAGGACTAGGGTACGAGCAGTACTTC. This codes for CASSYRNPGLGYEQYF.

This clone showed up just once. The rearrangement joins TRBV21-1 to TRBJ1-1. TRBV21-1 is labeled a pseudogene. The CDR3 runs 15 residues. The CDR3 DNA is TGTGCCAGCAGCATTCCAGGCCGAGGGAAGTCTGAAGCTTTCTTT. This sequence encodes CASSIPGRGKSEAFF.